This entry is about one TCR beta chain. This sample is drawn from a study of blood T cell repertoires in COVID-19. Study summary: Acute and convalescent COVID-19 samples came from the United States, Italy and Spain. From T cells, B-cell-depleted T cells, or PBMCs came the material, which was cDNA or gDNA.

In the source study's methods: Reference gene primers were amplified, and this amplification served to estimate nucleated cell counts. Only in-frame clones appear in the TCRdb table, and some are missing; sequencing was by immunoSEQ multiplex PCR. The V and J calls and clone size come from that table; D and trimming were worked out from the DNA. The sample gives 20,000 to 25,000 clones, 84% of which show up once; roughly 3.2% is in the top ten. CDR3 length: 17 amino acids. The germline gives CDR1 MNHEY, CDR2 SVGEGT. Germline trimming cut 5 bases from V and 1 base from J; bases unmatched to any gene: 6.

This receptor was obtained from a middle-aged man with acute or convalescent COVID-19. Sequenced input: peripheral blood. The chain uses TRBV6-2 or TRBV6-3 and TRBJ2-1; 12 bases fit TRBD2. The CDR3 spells CASSNLAGGPSYNEQFF. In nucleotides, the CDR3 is TGTGCCAGCAGTAACCTAGCGGGAGGGCCATCCTACAATGAGCAGTTCTTC.